This T cell receptor (beta chain) is from a study of blood T cell repertoires in COVID-19. Trimming cost V 7 bases and J 0 bases, with 12 bases left between them. Germline assignment: CDR1 KGHSH and CDR2 LQKENI. The CDR3 is 14 amino acids. Patients in Seattle were enrolled during active infection, then followed longitudinally. This clone was seen only a few times. Clones were read by immunoSEQ multiplex PCR, and TCRdb kept only the in-frame ones, dropping some. The profile covers some 500,000 clones, with about 89% appearing a single time and around 8% taken by the ten largest. The clonotype comes from a woman aged 45-60 years with COVID-19, enrolled during active disease. Sequenced material: peripheral blood. The chain carries TRBV18 and TRBJ1-1; D unresolved. This chain's CDR3 is CASFSTGVNTEAFF. As DNA, the CDR3 is TGTGCCAGCTTTTCCACCGGGGTGAACACTGAAGCTTTCTTT.